A selection of T cell receptor beta chains follows, all from one sample in a study of blood T cell repertoires in COVID-19. Clones were sequenced by immunoSEQ multiplex PCR, and TCRdb holds only the in-frame ones, with some missing. This sample has about 230,000 clones, with roughly 90% found just once. The sample taken for sequencing was peripheral blood. The receptors derive from an older woman with acute or convalescent COVID-19. Both conserved end residues are part of each CDR3. The D gene is left open where the match is weak. Not all rows give a size; the values are once, few, many and, for expanded clones, a class.

v_gene: TRBV7-9
abundance: NA
d_gene: TRBD1
j_gene: TRBJ1-5
CDR3nt: TGTGCCAGCAGGGTGACAGGGGGCGATCAGCCCCAGCATTTT
CDR3aa: CASRVTGGDQPQHF

v_gene: TRBV9
abundance: NA
d_gene: TRBD2
j_gene: TRBJ2-1
CDR3nt: TGTGCCAGCAGCGTTAGAGGAGCGGGGGGGCTCTACAATGAGCAGTTCTTC
CDR3aa: CASSVRGAGGLYNEQFF

v_gene: TRBV19
abundance: NA
d_gene: NA
j_gene: TRBJ2-7
CDR3nt: TGTGCCAGTACCCCCGCGGGGGCGCTTGGCGAGCAGTACTTC
CDR3aa: CASTPAGALGEQYF

v_gene: TRBV7-9
abundance: few
d_gene: NA
j_gene: TRBJ1-4
CDR3nt: TGTGCCAGCAGCCTAGGCAGGAACAGTTTGTCCACTAATGAAAAACTGTTTTTT
CDR3aa: CASSLGRNSLSTNEKLFF

v_gene: TRBV7-9
abundance: NA
d_gene: NA
j_gene: TRBJ1-4
CDR3nt: TGTGCCAGCAGCTTATACAGGGTGATGGCAACTAATGAAAAACTGTTTTTT
CDR3aa: CASSLYRVMATNEKLFF

v_gene: TRBV11-3
abundance: once
d_gene: TRBD2
j_gene: TRBJ2-5
CDR3nt: TGTGCCAGCAGCGCTTCCGGGGGGGTGGGCGAGACCCAGTACTTC
CDR3aa: CASSASGGVGETQYF

v_gene: TRBV28
abundance: NA
d_gene: NA
j_gene: TRBJ1-6
CDR3nt: TGTGCCACCTTCGCCAGGAATAATTCACCCCTCCACTTT
CDR3aa: CATFARNNSPLHF

v_gene: TRBV6-5
abundance: NA
d_gene: TRBD1
j_gene: TRBJ2-5
CDR3nt: TGTGCCAGTGGTGCAGGGGGTGAAGAGACCCAGTACTTC
CDR3aa: CASGAGGEETQYF

v_gene: TRBV6-4
abundance: NA
d_gene: TRBD1
j_gene: TRBJ2-6
CDR3nt: TGTGCCAGCAGTTACGGGACAGGGGGATCTGGGGCCAACGTCCTGACTTTC
CDR3aa: CASSYGTGGSGANVLTF

v_gene: TRBV5-1
abundance: NA
d_gene: NA
j_gene: TRBJ1-6
CDR3nt: TGCGCCAGCAGCCTCACAGGCTACAGGGATTCACCCCTCCACTTT
CDR3aa: CASSLTGYRDSPLHF

v_gene: TRBV14
abundance: NA
d_gene: TRBD2
j_gene: TRBJ2-7
CDR3nt: TGTGCCAGCAGCCAGGTCCTAGCGGGCCCGTTATCCTACGAGCAGTACTTC
CDR3aa: CASSQVLAGPLSYEQYF

v_gene: TRBV3-1/TRBV3-2
abundance: few
d_gene: NA
j_gene: TRBJ1-2
CDR3nt: TGTGCCAGCAGCCAATTCCCAGGGGCGACCGACACTTTCGGCTACACCTTC
CDR3aa: CASSQFPGATDTFGYTF

v_gene: TRBV28
abundance: NA
d_gene: NA
j_gene: TRBJ1-4
CDR3nt: TGTGCCAGCAGTTTCAACCCGGGACTCCCGGGAGGGACTAATGAAAAACTGTTTTTT
CDR3aa: CASSFNPGLPGGTNEKLFF

v_gene: TRBV7-3
abundance: NA
d_gene: NA
j_gene: TRBJ2-7
CDR3nt: TGTGCCAGCAGCTTAGCGGGGTTTACCGAGCAGTACTTC
CDR3aa: CASSLAGFTEQYF

v_gene: TRBV29-1
abundance: NA
d_gene: NA
j_gene: TRBJ2-3
CDR3nt: TGCAGCGTTGAGTGGCCTAGCGGCACAGATACGCAGTATTTT
CDR3aa: CSVEWPSGTDTQYF

v_gene: TRBV27
abundance: few
d_gene: TRBD1
j_gene: TRBJ1-3
CDR3nt: TGTGCCAGCAGTTTAAGGGGGGGACAGGGCTTCATCTCTGGAAACACCATATATTTT
CDR3aa: CASSLRGGQGFISGNTIYF

v_gene: TRBV2
abundance: NA
d_gene: NA
j_gene: TRBJ2-6
CDR3nt: TGTGCCAGCAGTGTCAGGGCTAGCGTTAAGGAGGCCAACGTCCTGACTTTC
CDR3aa: CASSVRASVKEANVLTF

v_gene: TRBV11-3
abundance: NA
d_gene: TRBD2
j_gene: TRBJ2-2
CDR3nt: TGTGCCAGCAGTTTAGGAGTTCTCGGACTAGCCGGGGAGCTGTTTTTT
CDR3aa: CASSLGVLGLAGELFF

v_gene: TRBV5-1
abundance: NA
d_gene: NA
j_gene: TRBJ2-5
CDR3nt: TGCGCCAGCAGCTTCGGCCGGGATGGGGAGACCCAGTACTTC
CDR3aa: CASSFGRDGETQYF

v_gene: TRBV19
abundance: NA
d_gene: NA
j_gene: TRBJ1-5
CDR3nt: TGTGCCAGTAGCCCTGTAGGAGGAACAAGTCAGCCCCAGCATTTT
CDR3aa: CASSPVGGTSQPQHF

v_gene: TRBV12-2
abundance: NA
d_gene: NA
j_gene: TRBJ2-5
CDR3nt: TGTGCAAGTCGCTTAGGGAACTTAGCGGGCACTAAAGAGACCCAGTACTTC
CDR3aa: CASRLGNLAGTKETQYF

v_gene: TRBV5-4
abundance: few
d_gene: NA
j_gene: TRBJ1-3
CDR3nt: TGTGCCAGCAGCTTGGATCCCGGACAACGAAACACCATATATTTT
CDR3aa: CASSLDPGQRNTIYF

v_gene: TRBV10-3
abundance: NA
d_gene: NA
j_gene: TRBJ2-7
CDR3nt: TGTGCCTCCAAAGACAAACTGAACTACGAGCAGTACTTC
CDR3aa: CASKDKLNYEQYF

v_gene: TRBV30
abundance: NA
d_gene: TRBD2
j_gene: TRBJ2-7
CDR3nt: TGTGCCTGGAGTCCTCCCGGACTAGCGGGTTACGAGCAGTACTTC
CDR3aa: CAWSPPGLAGYEQYF

v_gene: TRBV6-5
abundance: NA
d_gene: NA
j_gene: TRBJ1-4
CDR3nt: TGTGCCAGCAGTACAGGGCTCCCTAATGAAAAACTGTTTTTT
CDR3aa: CASSTGLPNEKLFF

v_gene: TRBV24-1
abundance: few
d_gene: NA
j_gene: TRBJ1-2
CDR3nt: TGTGCCACCAGTGATCGGACTAATAACTATGGCTACACCTTC
CDR3aa: CATSDRTNNYGYTF

v_gene: TRBV3-1/TRBV3-2
abundance: NA
d_gene: NA
j_gene: TRBJ2-5
CDR3nt: TGTGCCAGCAGCCCGCGGGTTAGTGAGACCCAGTACTTC
CDR3aa: CASSPRVSETQYF

v_gene: TRBV28
abundance: NA
d_gene: TRBD2
j_gene: TRBJ2-5
CDR3nt: TGTGCCAGCCAGGGGGCTAGCGGGAGCGGAAAAGAGACCCAGTACTTC
CDR3aa: CASQGASGSGKETQYF

v_gene: TRBV28
abundance: NA
d_gene: TRBD1
j_gene: TRBJ1-3
CDR3nt: TGTGCCAGCATCAGGGGGGGACAGGGCTTAAACACCATATATTTT
CDR3aa: CASIRGGQGLNTIYF

v_gene: TRBV11-2
abundance: NA
d_gene: NA
j_gene: TRBJ2-1
CDR3nt: TGTGCCAGCAGCTTAGAGCGTGGGTCGGGATATGAGCAGTTCTTC
CDR3aa: CASSLERGSGYEQFF

v_gene: TRBV10-1
abundance: NA
d_gene: NA
j_gene: TRBJ2-7
CDR3nt: TGCGCCAGCAGTGAGTCCTATGGGAGCTCCTACGAGCAGTACTTC
CDR3aa: CASSESYGSSYEQYF

v_gene: TRBV19
abundance: NA
d_gene: NA
j_gene: TRBJ2-3
CDR3nt: TGTGCCAGTAGTATTAAAGATACGCAGTATTTT
CDR3aa: CASSIKDTQYF

v_gene: TRBV10-3
abundance: NA
d_gene: TRBD2
j_gene: TRBJ2-5
CDR3nt: TGTGCCATCAGCGAGGGACTAGCGCGCCAAGAGACCCAGTACTTC
CDR3aa: CAISEGLARQETQYF

v_gene: TRBV12-5
abundance: NA
d_gene: TRBD1
j_gene: TRBJ2-3
CDR3nt: TGTGCTAGTGGTTTGGTACTCTGGAATCGATGGGACAGGGGGCGCATGGCAGATACGCAGTATTTT
CDR3aa: CASGLVLWNRWDRGRMADTQYF

v_gene: TRBV7-2
abundance: NA
d_gene: TRBD1
j_gene: TRBJ2-3
CDR3nt: TGTGCCAGCAGCTTTCACGGGACAGGGGGCACAGATACGCAGTATTTT
CDR3aa: CASSFHGTGGTDTQYF

v_gene: TRBV19
abundance: NA
d_gene: TRBD2
j_gene: TRBJ2-1
CDR3nt: TGTGCCAGTAGTATGACTAGCGGGGGGGTTGAGCAGTTCTTC
CDR3aa: CASSMTSGGVEQFF

v_gene: TRBV7-9
abundance: NA
d_gene: NA
j_gene: TRBJ2-7
CDR3nt: TGTGCCAGCAGCTTAGCTGGGGCCGACGAGCAGTACTTC
CDR3aa: CASSLAGADEQYF

v_gene: TRBV5-1
abundance: NA
d_gene: NA
j_gene: TRBJ1-2
CDR3nt: TGCGCCAGCAGACCTACAGGGCCGTATGGCTACACCTTC
CDR3aa: CASRPTGPYGYTF

v_gene: TRBV5-8
abundance: NA
d_gene: TRBD1
j_gene: TRBJ1-1
CDR3nt: TGTGCCAGCAGCTTGTGGGGACAGGGGGCAGTCACTGAAGCTTTCTTT
CDR3aa: CASSLWGQGAVTEAFF

v_gene: TRBV10-3
abundance: NA
d_gene: NA
j_gene: TRBJ1-5
CDR3nt: TGTGCCATCAGTGAGGGACTTAGCAATCAGCCCCAGCATTTT
CDR3aa: CAISEGLSNQPQHF

v_gene: TRBV5-1
abundance: NA
d_gene: TRBD1
j_gene: TRBJ2-2
CDR3nt: TGCGCCAGCAGGTTCGTGACAGGGGAAACCGGGGAGCTGTTTTTT
CDR3aa: CASRFVTGETGELFF

v_gene: TRBV7-9
abundance: NA
d_gene: TRBD2
j_gene: TRBJ2-1
CDR3nt: TGTGCCAGCAGCTTTGGGACTAGCGGGCGTAGCTCCTACAATGAGCAGTTCTTC
CDR3aa: CASSFGTSGRSSYNEQFF

v_gene: TRBV2
abundance: NA
d_gene: NA
j_gene: TRBJ1-1
CDR3nt: TGTGCCAGCATAGTGCAGGGGATAGGAACTGAAGCTTTCTTT
CDR3aa: CASIVQGIGTEAFF

v_gene: TRBV19
abundance: NA
d_gene: TRBD1
j_gene: TRBJ2-2
CDR3nt: TGTGCCAGTTCGGTCGACGCGGATCACAGGGGTCGAAACACCGGGGAGCTGTTTTTT
CDR3aa: CASSVDADHRGRNTGELFF

v_gene: TRBV9
abundance: NA
d_gene: TRBD2
j_gene: TRBJ2-1
CDR3nt: TGTGCCAGCAGTTCGACTAGCGGGAGAGGTTCTTACAATGAGCAGTTCTTC
CDR3aa: CASSSTSGRGSYNEQFF

v_gene: TRBV29-1
abundance: once
d_gene: NA
j_gene: TRBJ1-1
CDR3nt: TGCAGCGTTGTAAACAGTCTCAACACTGAAGCTTTCTTT
CDR3aa: CSVVNSLNTEAFF

v_gene: TRBV5-4
abundance: NA
d_gene: TRBD1
j_gene: TRBJ2-1
CDR3nt: TGTGCCAGCAGCTCAAACAGGGGGGCCAATGAGCAGTTCTTC
CDR3aa: CASSSNRGANEQFF

v_gene: TRBV30
abundance: NA
d_gene: TRBD1
j_gene: TRBJ1-3
CDR3nt: TGTGCCTGGAGTGTGGGACAGGGGGCTGGAAACACCATATATTTT
CDR3aa: CAWSVGQGAGNTIYF

v_gene: TRBV5-6
abundance: NA
d_gene: NA
j_gene: TRBJ2-6
CDR3nt: TGTGCCAGCAGCTGGACTCCTGGGGCCAACGTCCTGACTTTC
CDR3aa: CASSWTPGANVLTF

v_gene: TRBV7-9
abundance: NA
d_gene: NA
j_gene: TRBJ1-5
CDR3nt: TGTGCCAGCAGCAAATATAGCAATCAGCCCCAGCATTTT
CDR3aa: CASSKYSNQPQHF

v_gene: TRBV6-5
abundance: NA
d_gene: NA
j_gene: TRBJ1-1
CDR3nt: TGTGCCAGCAGTACAGGGTCCGAAGCTTTCTTT
CDR3aa: CASSTGSEAFF

v_gene: TRBV5-1
abundance: few
d_gene: NA
j_gene: TRBJ2-7
CDR3nt: TGCGCCAGCAGCGGAACGACAGTGCAGTACTTC
CDR3aa: CASSGTTVQYF

v_gene: TRBV2
abundance: NA
d_gene: NA
j_gene: TRBJ2-2
CDR3nt: TGTGCCAGCAGCTCGGGACTTAACACCGGGGAGCTGTTTTTT
CDR3aa: CASSSGLNTGELFF